These 14 T cell receptor beta chains came from one sample sequenced in a study of CD8 T cells in ankylosing spondylitis. Via MiXCR, TCRdb re-called the 5' RACE reads, giving one row per CDR3 protein. In the table there are 150,000 or so distinct CDR3 sequences, under 35% of which are singletons. The sample consisted of synovial fluid, either unsorted or a sorted T cell fraction (not recorded which). These TCRs come from a male donor with ankylosing spondylitis.

The chain has TRBV5-1 and TRBJ2-7; D is perhaps TRBD2 (5 bases). Germline-derived CDR1 and CDR2 are SGHRS and YFSETQ. The CDR3 totals 15 residues. V was cut by 4 bases and J by 6 bases, with 20 bases left in between. The CDR3 protein is CASSRTVLGSPEQYF. The CDR3 DNA reads TGCGCCAGCAGCCGGACGGTACTAGGGTCCCCCGAGCAGTACTTC.

This chain uses TRBV9 with TRBJ2-2, with D possibly being TRBD2 (6 bases). The V gene's germline CDR1 is SGDLS and CDR2 YYNGEE. The V end was cut by 3 bases, the J end by 8 bases, with 11 bases between. CDR3 size: 13 residues. This CDR3 is CASSEQGGGELFF. CDR3 sequence (DNA): TGTGCCAGCAGCGAACAAGGAGGGGGGGAGCTGTTTTTT.

V gene TRBV11-3 combines with J gene TRBJ1-3; the D gene is possibly TRBD1 (5 bases). V lost 3 bases to trimming and J lost 1 base, with 7 bases between them. CDR1 SGHNT and CDR2 YENEEA come from the germline V gene. The CDR3 covers 14 residues. The CDR3 region has the DNA TGTGCCAGCAGCTTGGGGGTATCTGGAAACACCATATATTTT. Translating it yields CASSLGVSGNTIYF.

This chain joins TRBV12-3 or TRBV12-4 and TRBJ1-6; the D gene is possibly TRBD1 (5 bases). The CDR3 contains 14 residues. With 5 bases removed from V and 5 bases from J, the gap between germline ends came to 10 bases. CDR3: CASSRQYHNSPLHF. CDR3 nucleotides: TGTGCCAGCAGTCGACAGTACCATAATTCACCCCTCCACTTT.

In this sample, this clonotype turned up many times. J is TRBJ2-5 and V is TRBV7-2; D gene uncertain. Germline CDR1 SGHTA, CDR2 FQGNSA. The V end lost 0 bases, the J end lost 6 bases, and 5 bases lay between the germline ends. This CDR3 spans 12 amino acids. The CDR3 reads CASSLALQTQYF. The CDR3 DNA reads as TGTGCCAGCAGCTTAGCGCTGCAGACCCAGTACTTC. The whole variable domain, remainder taken from reference TRBV7-2 and TRBJ2-5, is GAGVSQSPSNKVTEKGKDVELRCDPISGHTALYWYRQSLGQGLEFLIYFQGNSAPDKSGLPSDRFSAERTGGSVSTLTIQRTQQEDSAVYLCASSLALQTQYFGPGTRLLVL.

This clonotype turned up a few times. This CDR3 reads CASSYSGGALTYEQYF. As DNA, the CDR3 is TGTGCCAGCAGTTACTCGGGGGGGGCCCTTACCTACGAGCAGTACTTC. The gene calls are TRBV6-5 and TRBJ2-7; D may be TRBD2 (7 bases). Germline CDR1 is MNHEY and CDR2 is SVGAGI. CDR3 length equals 16 residues. V was pared by 0 bases and J by 2 bases, with 14 bases between.

The chain is built from TRBV9 and TRBJ2-7; no firm D call. CDR3 length equals 12 residues. The germline gives CDR1 SGDLS, CDR2 YYNGEE. The V end was cut by 0 bases, the J end by 4 bases, with 5 bases between. This CDR3 reads CASSVEGYEQYF. The CDR3 DNA follows: TGTGCCAGCAGCGTAGAGGGTTACGAGCAGTACTTC.

This clonotype was observed at least ten times. The chain links TRBV5-1 to TRBJ2-3; 7 bases fit TRBD2. Germline V gene sequence: CDR1 SGHRS, CDR2 YFSETQ. This CDR3 has 18 residues. V was pared by 2 bases and J by 5 bases, with 17 bases of the junction left unmatched. The CDR3 loop reads CASSFGAGAGKRGDTQYF. Written as DNA, the CDR3 is TGCGCCAGCAGCTTCGGGGCGGGAGCAGGAAAAAGAGGAGATACGCAGTATTTT. The full variable domain, with the rest looked up from reference TRBV5-1 and TRBJ2-3, is KAGVTQTPRYLIKTRGQQVTLSCSPISGHRSVSWYQQTPGQGLQFLFEYFSETQRNKGNFPGRFSGRQFSNSRSEMNVSTLELGDSALYLCASSFGAGAGKRGDTQYFGPGTRLTVL.

This clonotype was picked up many times. This chain uses TRBV12-3 or TRBV12-4 with TRBJ2-1, with 9 bases fitting TRBD1. J gave up 5 bases and V 1 base, and 3 bases lay outside the gene matches. There are 15 residues in the CDR3. CDR3 sequence: CASSLGTGVHNEQFF. Written as DNA, the CDR3 is TGTGCCAGCAGTTTAGGGACAGGGGTCCACAATGAGCAGTTCTTC.

Many counts were recorded for this clonotype. The V call is TRBV5-1, the J call TRBJ2-7; 11 positions match TRBD2. With 4 bases clipped from V and 2 bases from J, the junction kept 11 bases outside the gene matches. CDR1 is SGHRS, CDR2 YFSETQ, per germline. This CDR3 is built from 17 residues. The CDR3 DNA is TGCGCCAGCAGCCCCATAGGACTAGCGGGTACCGCCTACGAGCAGTACTTC. Translation: CASSPIGLAGTAYEQYF. The variable domain in full, with the rest retrieved from reference TRBV5-1 and TRBJ2-7, is KAGVTQTPRYLIKTRGQQVTLSCSPISGHRSVSWYQQTPGQGLQFLFEYFSETQRNKGNFPGRFSGRQFSNSRSEMNVSTLELGDSALYLCASSPIGLAGTAYEQYFGPGTRLTVT.

This sequence joins TRBV29-1 and TRBJ2-7; TRBD1 agrees at 8 bases. The CDR3 is 13 amino acids. V gave up 7 bases and J gave up 5 bases; unmatched junction bases: 10. CDR1 and CDR2 (germline): SQVTM, ANQGSEA. The CDR3 loop is CSANVDRGNEQYF. For the CDR3, the DNA is TGCAGCGCGAACGTTGACAGGGGCAACGAGCAGTACTTC.

This clonotype was counted at least ten times. The V and J genes are TRBV6-6 and TRBJ2-7, with D perhaps TRBD1 (6 bases). CDR1 and CDR2 from the germline V gene are MNHNY and SVGAGI (reference sequence). V lost 5 bases to trimming and J lost 1 base, with 9 bases between them. The CDR3 loop spans 13 amino acids. CDR3 DNA sequence: TGTGCCAGCAGTAACCAGGGGTCCTACGAGCAGTACTTC. This encodes CASSNQGSYEQYF.

The gene calls are TRBV2 and TRBJ2-3, with TRBD2 identical over 8 bases. The CDR3 covers 12 residues. After removal of 2 bases from V and 14 bases from J, the junction contained 6 bases not matched to a gene. The germline gives CDR1 SNHLY, CDR2 FYNNEI. The CDR3 is CASSESLAVGYF. The CDR3 DNA reads TGTGCCAGCAGTGAATCACTAGCGGTGGGGTATTTT.

The CDR3 DNA reads as TGTGCCAGCAGTAGAGCGCTAGTATCGTACGAGCAGTACTTC. It encodes CASSRALVSYEQYF. The chain couples TRBV2 to TRBJ2-7; D remains ambiguous. Trimming pared 5 bases from V and 4 bases from J, leaving 15 bases between. The CDR3 is made up of 14 amino acids. CDR1 is SNHLY, CDR2 FYNNEI, per germline.